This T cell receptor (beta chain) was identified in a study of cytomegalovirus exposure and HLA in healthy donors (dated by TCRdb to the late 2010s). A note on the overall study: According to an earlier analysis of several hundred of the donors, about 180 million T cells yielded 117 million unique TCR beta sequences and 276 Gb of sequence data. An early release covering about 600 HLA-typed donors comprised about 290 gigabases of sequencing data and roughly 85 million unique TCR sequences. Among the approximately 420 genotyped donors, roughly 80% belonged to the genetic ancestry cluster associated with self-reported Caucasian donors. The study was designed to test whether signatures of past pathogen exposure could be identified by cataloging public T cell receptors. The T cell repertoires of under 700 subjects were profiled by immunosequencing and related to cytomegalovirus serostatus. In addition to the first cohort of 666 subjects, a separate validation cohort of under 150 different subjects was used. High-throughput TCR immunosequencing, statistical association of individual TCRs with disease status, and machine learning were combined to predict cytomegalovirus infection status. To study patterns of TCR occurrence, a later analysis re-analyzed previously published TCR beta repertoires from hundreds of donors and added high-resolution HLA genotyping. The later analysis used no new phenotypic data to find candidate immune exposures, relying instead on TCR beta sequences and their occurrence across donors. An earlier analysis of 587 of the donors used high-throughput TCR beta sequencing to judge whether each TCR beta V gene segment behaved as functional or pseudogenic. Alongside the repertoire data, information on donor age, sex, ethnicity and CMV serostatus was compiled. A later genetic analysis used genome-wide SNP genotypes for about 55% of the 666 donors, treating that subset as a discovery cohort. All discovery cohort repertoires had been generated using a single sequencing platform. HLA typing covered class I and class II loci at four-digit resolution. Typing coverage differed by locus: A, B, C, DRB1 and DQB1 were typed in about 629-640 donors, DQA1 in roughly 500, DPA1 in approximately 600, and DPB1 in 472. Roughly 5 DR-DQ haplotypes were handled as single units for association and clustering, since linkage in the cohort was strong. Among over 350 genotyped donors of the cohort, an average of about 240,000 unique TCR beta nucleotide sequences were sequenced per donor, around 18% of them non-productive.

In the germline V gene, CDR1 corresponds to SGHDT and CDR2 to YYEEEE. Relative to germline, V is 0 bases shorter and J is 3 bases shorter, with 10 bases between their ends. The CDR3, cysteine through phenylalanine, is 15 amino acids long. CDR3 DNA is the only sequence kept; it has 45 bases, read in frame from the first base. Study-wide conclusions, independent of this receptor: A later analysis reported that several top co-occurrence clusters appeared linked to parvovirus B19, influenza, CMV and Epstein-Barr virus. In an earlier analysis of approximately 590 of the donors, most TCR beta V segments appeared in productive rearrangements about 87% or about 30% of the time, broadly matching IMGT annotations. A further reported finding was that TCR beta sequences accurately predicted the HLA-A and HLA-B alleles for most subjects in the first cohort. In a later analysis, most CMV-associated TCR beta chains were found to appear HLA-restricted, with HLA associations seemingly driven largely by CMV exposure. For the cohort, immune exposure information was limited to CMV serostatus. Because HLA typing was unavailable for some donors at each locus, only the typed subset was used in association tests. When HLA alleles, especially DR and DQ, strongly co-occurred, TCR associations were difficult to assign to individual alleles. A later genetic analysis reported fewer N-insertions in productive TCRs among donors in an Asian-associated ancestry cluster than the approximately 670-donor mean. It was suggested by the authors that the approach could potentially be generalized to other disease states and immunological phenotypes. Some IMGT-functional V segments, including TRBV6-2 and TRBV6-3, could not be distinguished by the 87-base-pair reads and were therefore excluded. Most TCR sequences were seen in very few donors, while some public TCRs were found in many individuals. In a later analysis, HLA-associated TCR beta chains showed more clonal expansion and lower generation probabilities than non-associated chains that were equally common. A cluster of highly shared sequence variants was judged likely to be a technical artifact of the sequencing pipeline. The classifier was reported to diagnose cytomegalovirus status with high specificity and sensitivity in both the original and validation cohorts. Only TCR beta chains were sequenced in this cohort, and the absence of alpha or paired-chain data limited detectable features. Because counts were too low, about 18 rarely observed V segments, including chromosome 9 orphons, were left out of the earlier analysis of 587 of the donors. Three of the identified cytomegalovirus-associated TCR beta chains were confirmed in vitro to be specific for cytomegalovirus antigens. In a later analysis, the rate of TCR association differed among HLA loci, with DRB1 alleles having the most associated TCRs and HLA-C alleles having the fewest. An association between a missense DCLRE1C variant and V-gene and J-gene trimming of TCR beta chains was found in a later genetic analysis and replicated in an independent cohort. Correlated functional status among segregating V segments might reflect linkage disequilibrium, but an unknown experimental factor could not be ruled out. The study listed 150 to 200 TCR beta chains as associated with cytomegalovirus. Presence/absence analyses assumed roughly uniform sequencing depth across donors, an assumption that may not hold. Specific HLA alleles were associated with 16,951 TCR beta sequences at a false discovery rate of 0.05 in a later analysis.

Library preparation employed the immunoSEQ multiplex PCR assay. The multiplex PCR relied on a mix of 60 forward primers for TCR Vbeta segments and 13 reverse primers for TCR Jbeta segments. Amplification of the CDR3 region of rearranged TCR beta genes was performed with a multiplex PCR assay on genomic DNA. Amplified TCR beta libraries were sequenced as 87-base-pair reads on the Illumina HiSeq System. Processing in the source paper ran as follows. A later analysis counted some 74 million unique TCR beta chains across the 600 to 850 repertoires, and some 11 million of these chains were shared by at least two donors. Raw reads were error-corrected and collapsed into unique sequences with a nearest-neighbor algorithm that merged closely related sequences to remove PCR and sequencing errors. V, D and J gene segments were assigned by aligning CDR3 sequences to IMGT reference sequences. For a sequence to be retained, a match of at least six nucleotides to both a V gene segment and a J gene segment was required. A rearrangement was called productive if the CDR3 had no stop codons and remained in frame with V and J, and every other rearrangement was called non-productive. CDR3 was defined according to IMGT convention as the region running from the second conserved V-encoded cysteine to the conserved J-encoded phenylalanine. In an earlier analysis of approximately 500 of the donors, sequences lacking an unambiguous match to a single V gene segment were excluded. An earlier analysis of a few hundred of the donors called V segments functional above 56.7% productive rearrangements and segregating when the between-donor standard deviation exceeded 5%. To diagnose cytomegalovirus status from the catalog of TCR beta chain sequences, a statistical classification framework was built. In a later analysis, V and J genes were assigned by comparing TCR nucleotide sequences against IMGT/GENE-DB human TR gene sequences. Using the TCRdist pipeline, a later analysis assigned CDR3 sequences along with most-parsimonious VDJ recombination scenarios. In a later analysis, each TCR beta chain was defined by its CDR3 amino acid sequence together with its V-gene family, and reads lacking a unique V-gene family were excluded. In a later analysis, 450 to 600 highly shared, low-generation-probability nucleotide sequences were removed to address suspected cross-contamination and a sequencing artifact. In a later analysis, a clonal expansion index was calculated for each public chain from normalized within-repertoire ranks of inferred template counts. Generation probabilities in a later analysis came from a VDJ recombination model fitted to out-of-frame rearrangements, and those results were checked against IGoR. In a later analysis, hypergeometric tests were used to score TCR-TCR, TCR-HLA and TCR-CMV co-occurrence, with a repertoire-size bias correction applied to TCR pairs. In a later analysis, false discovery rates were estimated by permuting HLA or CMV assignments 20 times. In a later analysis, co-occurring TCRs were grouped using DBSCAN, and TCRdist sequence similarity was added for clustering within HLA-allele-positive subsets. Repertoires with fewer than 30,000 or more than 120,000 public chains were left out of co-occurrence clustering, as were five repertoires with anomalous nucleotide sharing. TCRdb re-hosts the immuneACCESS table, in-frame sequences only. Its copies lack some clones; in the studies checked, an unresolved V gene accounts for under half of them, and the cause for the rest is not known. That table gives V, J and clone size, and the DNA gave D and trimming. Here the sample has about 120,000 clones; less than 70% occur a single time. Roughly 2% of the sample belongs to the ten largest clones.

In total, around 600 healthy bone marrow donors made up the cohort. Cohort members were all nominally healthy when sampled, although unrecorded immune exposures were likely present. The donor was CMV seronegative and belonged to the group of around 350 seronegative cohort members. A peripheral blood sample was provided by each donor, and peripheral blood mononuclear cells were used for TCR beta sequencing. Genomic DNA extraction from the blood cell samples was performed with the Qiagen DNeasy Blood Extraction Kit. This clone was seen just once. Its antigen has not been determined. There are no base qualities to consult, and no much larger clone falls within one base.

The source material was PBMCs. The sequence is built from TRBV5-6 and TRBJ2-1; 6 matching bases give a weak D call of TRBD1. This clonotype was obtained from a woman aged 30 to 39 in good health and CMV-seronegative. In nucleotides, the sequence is TGTGCCAGCAGCTTGGCGATGACAGGCTACAATGAGCAGTTCTTC. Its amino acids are CASSLAMTGYNEQFF.